These 24 T cell receptor beta chains were all obtained from the same sample, sequenced in a study of technical replicates of blood from a handful of donors. The repertoire was sequenced with immunoSEQ multiplex PCR; TCRdb's copy has only in-frame clones and lacks some. The sample records approximately 81,000 clones, roughly four fifths being singletons. The sample comprised PBMCs. All receptors derive from a human donor in good health. Some clones in this sample may be carry-over from other donors' samples.

The V gene is TRBV5-1, the J gene TRBJ2-1; D might be TRBD1 (7 bases). The CDR3 totals 14 residues. Germline V lookup: CDR1 SGHRS, CDR2 YFSETQ. V was clipped by 0 bases and J by 7 bases, with 11 bases between them. The CDR3 DNA reads as TGCGCCAGCAGCTTGGGTCCAGGGGGGAATGAGCAGTTCTTC. This translates into CASSLGPGGNEQFF.

This clone came up once. The J gene is TRBJ2-1, the V gene TRBV5-1, with TRBD2 matching 12 bases. The CDR3 length is 16 residues. V lost 0 bases, J lost 7 bases, and 5 bases stayed unmatched. The germline V gene has CDR1 SGHRS and CDR2 YFSETQ. The CDR3 reads CASSLGASGRGNEQFF. The CDR3 nucleotides are TGCGCCAGCAGCTTGGGGGCTAGCGGGAGGGGAAATGAGCAGTTCTTC. Based on the CDR3 plus reference TRBV5-1 and TRBJ2-1, the full variable domain is KAGVTQTPRYLIKTRGQQVTLSCSPISGHRSVSWYQQTPGQGLQFLFEYFSETQRNKGNFPGRFSGRQFSNSRSEMNVSTLELGDSALYLCASSLGASGRGNEQFFGPGTRLTVL.

This chain joins TRBV18 and TRBJ1-4; TRBD1 agrees at 8 bases. CDR3 length equals 15 residues. Trimming cost V 3 bases and J 8 bases; bases outside gene matches: 8. Germline loops: CDR1 KGHSH, CDR2 LQKENI. CDR3 DNA: TGTGCCAGCTCACCCACCGGGACAGGCGACGAAAAACTGTTTTTT. Encoded protein: CASSPTGTGDEKLFF.

This clone came up many times. V is TRBV4-1 and J is TRBJ1-1; D remains unclear. The CDR3 extends over 15 amino acids. The V gene's germline CDR1 is MGHRA and CDR2 YSYEKL. V dropped 1 base and J dropped 2 bases, with 11 bases sitting between them. The CDR3 bases are TGCGCCAGCAGCCAAGGACAACTCCGAAACACTGAAGCTTTCTTT. The encoded protein is CASSQGQLRNTEAFF.

V usage is TRBV5-4 and J usage is TRBJ1-2; TRBD1 might be the D (6 bases). V was shortened by 4 bases and J by 4 bases, with 8 bases between the two germline ends. Germline V CDR1 and CDR2: SGHNT, YYREEE (reference sequence). The CDR3 sequence is 12 residues long. In DNA form, the CDR3 reads TGTGCCAGCAGCGCGGACAGCTATGGCTACACCTTC. The encoded protein is CASSADSYGYTF.

The chain carries TRBV7-3 and TRBJ2-5; TRBD1 agrees at 7 bases. After removal of 5 bases from V and 4 bases from J, the junction contained 10 bases not matched to a gene. Looked up from germline, CDR1 is SGHTA and CDR2 is FQGTGA. The CDR3 contains 15 residues. The CDR3 nucleotides are TGTGCCAGCAGCAGCGAGGGGGCTCGGGGAGAGACCCAGTACTTC. Protein product: CASSSEGARGETQYF.

This chain links TRBV13 with TRBJ1-2, with D tentatively TRBD1 (5 bases). The CDR3 extends over 16 amino acids. The germline V gene has CDR1 PRHDT and CDR2 FYEKMQ (reference sequence). V gave up 4 bases and J gave up 4 bases, with 19 bases separating them. In DNA form, the CDR3 reads TGTGCCAGCAGCTCCCAAAGACAGTCCCGTATCTATGGCTACACCTTC. Amino acids: CASSSQRQSRIYGYTF. Full variable domain (outside the CDR3, taken from reference TRBV13 and TRBJ1-2): AAGVIQSPRHLIKEKRETATLKCYPIPRHDTVYWYQQGPGQDPQFLISFYEKMQSDKGSIPDRFSAQQFSDYHSELNMSSLELGDSALYFCASSSQRQSRIYGYTFGSGTRLTVV.

This rearrangement joins TRBV19 to TRBJ2-2; 8 bases map to TRBD1. V lost 3 bases, J lost 4 bases, and 4 bases stayed unmatched. Germline V lookup: CDR1 LNHDA, CDR2 SQIVND (reference sequence). CDR3 size: 15 residues. The CDR3 region has the DNA TGTGCCAGTAGTATCGGAACAGGGGGCACCGGGGAGCTGTTTTTT. Translating it yields CASSIGTGGTGELFF.

V and J are TRBV5-1 and TRBJ2-3, with 8 bases aligning to TRBD1. The CDR3 is made up of 16 amino acids. Germline V lookup: CDR1 SGHRS, CDR2 YFSETQ. V lost 4 bases and J lost 5; bases outside the gene matches: 12. CDR3: CASSPATGEIQDTQYF. CDR3 nucleotides: TGCGCCAGCAGCCCGGCGACAGGGGAGATCCAAGATACGCAGTATTTT.

The rearrangement joins TRBV4-3 to TRBJ2-7, with 7 bases lining up with TRBD2. The CDR3 contains 15 residues. Germline trimming cut 4 bases from V and 3 bases from J; bases unmatched to any gene: 9. Germline CDR1 LGHNA, CDR2 YSLEER. The CDR3 sequence: CASSRGVAGSYEQYF. CDR3 in DNA: TGCGCCAGCAGCCGAGGGGTAGCGGGCAGCTACGAGCAGTACTTC.

This chain links TRBV5-1 with TRBJ2-7; 10 bases are a match to TRBD2. V gave up 4 bases and J gave up 4 bases; unmatched junction bases: 17. The CDR3 contains 18 residues. The germline CDR1 and CDR2 sequences are SGHRS and YFSETQ. The CDR3 protein is CASSPSIASGSLGYEQYF. Written as DNA, the CDR3 is TGCGCCAGCAGCCCAAGTATAGCTAGCGGGAGCCTCGGGTACGAGCAGTACTTC.

The chain combines TRBV30 with TRBJ2-3; 9 bases fit TRBD2. The junction had 3 bases not matched to a gene; V was cut back by 0 bases and J by 5 bases. The CDR3 contains 14 residues. CDR1 and CDR2 from the germline V gene are GTSNPN and SVGIG (reference sequence). The CDR3 sequence: CAWSVTTSGDTQYF. The CDR3 DNA is TGTGCCTGGAGTGTCACGACTAGCGGAGATACGCAGTATTTT.

The chain has TRBV14 and TRBJ2-7; tentatively, D is TRBD1 (5 bases). Germline V gives CDR1 SGHDN, CDR2 FVKESK. The ends were cut back, 0 bases at V and 1 base at J, with 10 bases in the middle. The CDR3 spans 15 residues. The CDR3 here is CASSQDAGFSYEQYF. As DNA, the CDR3 is TGTGCCAGCAGCCAAGATGCAGGGTTTTCCTACGAGCAGTACTTC.

This sequence joins TRBV2 and TRBJ2-1; TRBD2 is a possible D gene (5 bases). Trimming removed 1 base from V and 7 bases from J, with 11 bases in between. Germline V gene data show CDR1 as SNHLY and CDR2 as FYNNEI. This CDR3 contains 14 residues. CDR3 DNA sequence: TGTGCCAGCAGTGAAGGTTGGCCGGGGAATGAGCAGTTCTTC. Its protein product is CASSEGWPGNEQFF. The entire variable domain, with the rest obtained from reference TRBV2 and TRBJ2-1, is as follows: EPEVTQTPSHQVTQMGQEVILRCVPISNHLYFYWYRQILGQKVEFLVSFYNNEISEKSEIFDDQFSVERPDGSNFTLKIRSTKLEDSAMYFCASSEGWPGNEQFFGPGTRLTVL.

Details on this clone: One end of the junction varies from germline; a read error may be responsible. The rearrangement joins TRBV15 to TRBJ1-1; D uncertain. Germline V gives CDR1 LNHNV, CDR2 YYDKDF (reference sequence). The CDR3 totals 15 residues. The CDR3 protein is CATSPYRGSGTEAFF. Here the CDR3 DNA reads TGCGCCACCAGCCCGTATCGGGGATCTGGCACTGAAGCTTTCTTT.

The chain recombines TRBV10-3 with TRBJ2-7; TRBD1 matches at 7 bases. With 7 bases clipped from V and 2 bases from J, the junction kept 11 bases outside the gene matches. The length of the CDR3 is 15 residues. Germline V CDR1 and CDR2: ENHRY, SYGVKD. Here the CDR3 reads CAITQGGDRPYEQYF. The CDR3 DNA is TGTGCCATCACCCAGGGTGGGGACAGACCCTACGAGCAGTACTTC.

The chain employs TRBV29-1 and TRBJ2-5, with a weak D call TRBD2 (5 bases). Germline V gene sequence: CDR1 SQVTM, CDR2 ANQGSEA. This CDR3 contains 12 residues. Trimming shortened V by 6 bases and J by 4 bases, and 12 bases separated the two germline ends. CDR3 DNA: TGCAGCGTGAATCTAGGGAGAGAGACCCAGTACTTC. Translating it yields CSVNLGRETQYF.

The chain is built from TRBV5-1 and TRBJ1-5; D is perhaps TRBD1 (6 bases). V shed 5 bases and J shed 6 bases, with 15 bases lying between them. The length of the CDR3 is 14 residues. Germline CDR1 SGHRS, CDR2 YFSETQ. CDR3: CASRGGASGQPQHF. CDR3 DNA sequence: TGCGCCAGCAGGGGGGGGGCGTCAGGTCAGCCCCAGCATTTT.

The chain carries TRBV30 and TRBJ1-2; 7 nucleotides line up with TRBD1. CDR1 and CDR2 (germline): GTSNPN, SVGIG (reference sequence). The CDR3 spans 13 residues. The ends lost 2 bases at V and 8 bases at J; junction bases unmatched: 8. The CDR3 DNA sequence: TGTGCCTGGAGTTTGACAGGGTATAGAGGCTACACCTTC. Translation gives CAWSLTGYRGYTF.

J is TRBJ2-7 and V is TRBV5-4; 7 nucleotides match TRBD2. The germline CDR1 and CDR2 sequences are SGHNT and YYREEE (reference sequence). The V gene end was trimmed by 3 bases and the J gene end by 6 bases; junction bases not matched to a gene: 9. The CDR3 runs 14 residues. CDR3 bases: TGTGCCAGCAGCTGGGACTACGGGGGAGTCGAGCAGTACTTC. Amino acid sequence: CASSWDYGGVEQYF.

This clone was detected only a few times. The V and J genes are TRBV9 and TRBJ1-2, with a weak D call TRBD1 (5 bases). Germline-derived CDR1 and CDR2 are SGDLS and YYNGEE. Trimming left V 4 bases short and J 4 bases short, with 8 bases between. The CDR3 consists of 12 residues. CDR3 amino acids: CASSQGGYGYTF. The DNA of the CDR3 is TGTGCCAGCAGCCAGGGTGGCTATGGCTACACCTTC.

The rearrangement links TRBV19 to TRBJ2-3; no definite D call. Germline values: CDR1 LNHDA, CDR2 SQIVND (reference sequence). This CDR3 comprises 12 residues. V was pared by 6 bases and J by 0 bases, with 4 bases between. The CDR3 nucleotides are TGTGCCAGTAGACGGAGCACAGATACGCAGTATTTT. Translation: CASRRSTDTQYF.

The V gene is TRBV7-3, the J gene TRBJ2-7; TRBD1 might be the D (5 bases). CDR1 and CDR2 (germline): SGHTA, FQGTGA. The ends were cut back, 5 bases at V and 3 bases at J, with 17 bases in the middle. This CDR3 region has 15 residues. The CDR3 sequence: CASSHLVGENYEQYF. The CDR3 DNA reads TGTGCCAGCAGCCACCTAGTAGGGGAAAACTACGAGCAGTACTTC.

The J gene is TRBJ1-5, the V gene TRBV10-3; the match to TRBD1 covers 7 bases. With V trimmed by 2 bases and J by 2 bases, 3 bases remained unmatched. The CDR3 covers 15 residues. In germline, CDR1 is ENHRY, CDR2 SYGVKD. In DNA, the CDR3 is TGTGCCATCAGTGAGGGAGGGGGCGGCAATCAGCCCCAGCATTTT. Translation gives CAISEGGGGNQPQHF.